The rows below give T cell receptor beta chains drawn from one sample of a study of blood T cells in healthy people across ages. TCRdb re-called the 5' RACE reads through MiXCR, storing one row per CDR3 protein. The sample lists hundreds of thousands of distinct CDR3 sequences; roughly three fifths were seen once. Input material: blood. The receptors derive from a man aged 55 to 70 in good health. Both conserved end residues are part of each CDR3. D genes are given only for firm matches. A clone size is listed for some rows: how often the clone was seen (once, few, many), or a class if it is expanded.

v_call	d_call	clone_size	j_call	cdr3_aa	cdr3_nt
TRBV6-5	TRBD1	.	TRBJ2-7	CASSYGQGNPYEQYF	TGTGCCAGCAGTTACGGACAGGGAAACCCCTACGAGCAGTACTTC
TRBV18	TRBD2	.	TRBJ2-1	CASSPPMPGGTGNEQFF	TGTGCCAGCTCACCACCCATGCCCGGGGGGACCGGGAATGAGCAGTTCTTC
TRBV2	.	once	TRBJ2-5	CASSAVEQYF	TGTGCCAGCAGTGCGGTTGAGCAGTACTTC
TRBV2	.	few	TRBJ2-2	CASSVRATNTGELFF	TGTGCCAGCAGTGTTAGGGCCACAAACACCGGGGAGCTGTTTTTT
TRBV4-1	.	.	TRBJ1-4	CASSTIATNEKLFF	TGCGCCAGCAGCACCATTGCAACTAATGAAAAACTGTTTTTT
TRBV9	.	.	TRBJ2-5	CASSVGTGTQYF	TGTGCCAGCAGCGTAGGAACGGGGACCCAGTACTTC
TRBV29-1	.	.	TRBJ2-1	CSVGGGGGTYNEQFF	TGCAGCGTTGGGGGGGGAGGGGGGACATACAATGAGCAGTTCTTC
TRBV4-1	.	.	TRBJ2-5	CASSHPGTSKETQYF	TGCGCCAGCAGCCACCCTGGGACTTCCAAAGAGACCCAGTACTTC
TRBV2	.	few	TRBJ1-2	CASSRDDGYTF	TGTGCCAGCAGCCGGGACGACGGCTACACCTTC
TRBV3-1	.	few	TRBJ2-5	CASSQDRQETQYF	TGTGCCAGCAGCCAAGACAGACAAGAGACCCAGTACTTC
TRBV6-2/TRBV6-3	.	.	TRBJ1-1	CASIPIGAGDTEAFF	TGTGCCAGCATCCCAATAGGGGCAGGCGACACTGAAGCTTTCTTT
TRBV5-1	TRBD2	once	TRBJ2-1	CASSHSGGAYYNEQFF	TGCGCCAGCAGCCATAGCGGGGGGGCCTACTACAATGAGCAGTTCTTC
TRBV5-1	.	few	TRBJ1-2	CASSLDINYGYTF	TGCGCCAGCAGCCTGGACATTAACTATGGCTACACCTTC
TRBV7-9	.	.	TRBJ1-6	CASSSFHQGLGSLLHF	TGTGCCAGCAGCAGTTTCCATCAGGGGCTTGGTTCACTCCTCCACTTT
TRBV27	TRBD1	few	TRBJ2-4	CASSPIGQGQGYIQYF	TGTGCCAGCAGTCCCATCGGACAGGGTCAAGGCTACATTCAGTACTTC
TRBV10-3	.	.	TRBJ1-5	CAISEQQNQPQHF	TGTGCCATCAGTGAACAGCAAAATCAGCCCCAGCATTTT
TRBV7-2	.	.	TRBJ1-2	CASSLCSYGYTF	TGTGCCAGCAGCTTATGCAGCTATGGCTACACCTTC
TRBV29-1	TRBD1	.	TRBJ1-2	CSAEKGTGGVYGYTF	TGCAGCGCTGAAAAAGGAACAGGGGGCGTCTATGGCTACACCTTC
TRBV12-3/TRBV12-4	.	.	TRBJ2-2	CASSTGHLNTGELFF	TGTGCCAGCAGTACGGGACACCTGAACACCGGGGAGCTGTTTTTT
TRBV7-2	TRBD2	.	TRBJ2-1	CASLPRGDYNEQFF	TGTGCCAGCCTCCCGCGGGGGGACTACAATGAGCAGTTCTTC
TRBV7-8	TRBD1	.	TRBJ2-3	CASSSRDRGSGTQYF	TGTGCCAGCAGCAGCCGGGACAGGGGCTCGGGTACGCAGTATTTT
TRBV20-1	TRBD2	few	TRBJ2-5	CSARDRGGAQETQYF	TGCAGTGCTAGAGATCGCGGGGGGGCCCAAGAGACCCAGTACTTC
TRBV29-1	TRBD1	.	TRBJ2-1	CSVARTGNNEQFF	TGCAGCGTGGCCCGGACAGGAAACAATGAGCAGTTCTTC
TRBV24-1	TRBD1	.	TRBJ2-1	CATCGTGPNNEQFF	TGTGCCACATGTGGGACAGGGCCTAACAATGAGCAGTTCTTC
TRBV2	TRBD1	once	TRBJ2-5	CASRTGEWGFQETQYF	TGTGCCAGCAGAACAGGGGAATGGGGGTTCCAAGAGACCCAGTACTTC
TRBV14	TRBD2	.	TRBJ2-6	CASSQGLVTGANVLTF	TGTGCCAGCAGCCAGGGACTAGTTACTGGGGCCAACGTCCTGACTTTC
TRBV10-2	.	.	TRBJ2-5	CASSDGVTETQYF	TGCGCCAGCAGTGATGGGGTAACGGAGACCCAGTACTTC
TRBV3-1	TRBD2	few	TRBJ2-5	CASSPSGGTETQYF	TGTGCCAGCAGCCCGAGCGGGGGCACGGAGACCCAGTACTTC
TRBV5-1	.	few	TRBJ2-1	CASSLQGGGSYNEQFF	TGCGCCAGCAGCTTGCAGGGAGGGGGTTCCTACAATGAGCAGTTCTTC
TRBV9	TRBD2	few	TRBJ2-5	CASSVGLANQETQYF	TGTGCCAGCAGCGTAGGACTAGCCAACCAAGAGACCCAGTACTTC
TRBV20-1	TRBD2	few	TRBJ2-5	CSARDSGGETQYF	TGCAGTGCTAGGGATTCGGGGGGAGAGACCCAGTACTTC
TRBV11-2	.	.	TRBJ1-6	CASSLDRFYNSPLHF	TGTGCCAGCAGCTTAGACCGGTTTTATAATTCACCCCTCCACTTT
TRBV4-2	TRBD2	.	TRBJ2-7	CASSQGLGLAGNEQYF	TGTGCCAGCAGCCAAGGTTTGGGACTAGCGGGAAACGAGCAGTACTTC
TRBV20-1	.	.	TRBJ2-5	CSARTVRTQYF	TGCAGTGCGAGGACCGTCAGGACCCAGTACTTC
TRBV2	.	.	TRBJ2-5	CASSDIGVRETQYF	TGTGCCAGCAGTGATATTGGTGTTCGGGAGACCCAGTACTTC
TRBV4-2	TRBD1	.	TRBJ2-4	CASSQVDAGDRAYIQYF	TGTGCCAGCAGCCAGGTGGACGCGGGGGACAGGGCCTACATTCAGTACTTC
TRBV5-6	TRBD2	.	TRBJ2-5	CASSPGWGGGQETQYF	TGTGCCAGCAGCCCGGGATGGGGCGGGGGGCAAGAGACCCAGTACTTC
TRBV5-1	.	.	TRBJ2-5	CASSFNPDRPWETQYF	TGCGCCAGCAGCTTTAATCCTGACAGGCCATGGGAGACCCAGTACTTC
TRBV20-1	.	.	TRBJ2-7	CSASPGGRQKQYF	TGCAGTGCTAGTCCCGGGGGCCGCCAGAAGCAGTACTTC
TRBV20-1	.	.	TRBJ2-1	CSARETGISYNEQFF	TGCAGTGCTAGAGAAACAGGTATCTCCTACAATGAGCAGTTCTTC
TRBV11-3	TRBD2	.	TRBJ2-7	CASSSTSLDREQYF	TGTGCCAGCAGCTCGACTAGCCTCGATCGGGAGCAGTACTTC
TRBV2	TRBD2	once	TRBJ2-5	CASSSGGPHQETQYF	TGTGCCAGCTCGAGCGGGGGCCCCCACCAAGAGACCCAGTACTTC
TRBV24-1	.	.	TRBJ2-3	CATSAGGREGTDTQYF	TGTGCCACCAGTGCCGGCGGCAGGGAAGGCACAGATACGCAGTATTTT
TRBV12-3/TRBV12-4	TRBD2	.	TRBJ2-7	CASSFKRGGPYEQYF	TGTGCCAGCAGTTTCAAGCGGGGGGGCCCGTACGAGCAGTACTTC
TRBV20-1	.	.	TRBJ2-4	CSAGPRDTWAKNIQYF	TGCAGTGCTGGGCCCCGGGACACTTGGGCCAAAAACATTCAGTACTTC
TRBV9	.	.	TRBJ1-1	CASSVGLGGQGGTEAFF	TGTGCCAGCAGCGTAGGTTTGGGGGGGCAGGGTGGAACTGAAGCTTTCTTT
TRBV5-1	TRBD2	.	TRBJ2-7	CASSWGGGTYEQYF	TGCGCCAGCAGCTGGGGCGGGGGAACCTACGAGCAGTACTTC
TRBV19	.	.	TRBJ1-2	CAGSRGPYGYTF	TGTGCCGGATCCCGGGGTCCATATGGCTACACCTTC
TRBV12-3/TRBV12-4	.	.	TRBJ2-7	CASSLGGTIYEQYF	TGTGCCAGCAGTTTAGGCGGGACAATTTACGAGCAGTACTTC
TRBV19	.	once	TRBJ1-2	CASSPQNQGISYGYTF	TGTGCCAGTAGTCCTCAAAACCAGGGAATTTCCTATGGCTACACCTTC
TRBV9	TRBD1	.	TRBJ1-2	CASSERTGYNYGYTF	TGTGCCAGCAGCGAGAGGACAGGGTATAACTATGGCTACACCTTC
TRBV5-1	.	.	TRBJ1-5	CASSEGHPYSNQPQHF	TGCGCCAGCAGCGAGGGACATCCCTATAGCAATCAGCCCCAGCATTTT
TRBV15	.	.	TRBJ2-1	CATSRNRGGNEQFF	TGTGCCACCAGCCGGAACAGGGGAGGGAATGAGCAGTTCTTC
TRBV5-5	TRBD1	.	TRBJ2-4	CASSPGTGLSDIQYF	TGTGCCAGCAGCCCCGGGACAGGGCTTTCGGACATTCAGTACTTC
TRBV6-5	.	.	TRBJ2-5	CASSYPGVPETQYF	TGTGCCAGCAGTTACCCCGGGGTCCCGGAGACCCAGTACTTC
TRBV2	.	once	TRBJ1-2	CASKQDTSGYTF	TGTGCCAGCAAACAGGACACCAGTGGCTACACCTTC